Below, 2 T cell receptor beta chains from the same sample are listed, as sequenced in a study of blood T cells in healthy people across ages. Using a J-beta primer mix together with a sample-barcoded 5' primer, a second PCR was run for 7 to 11 cycles. Via MiXCR, TCRdb re-called the 5' RACE reads, giving one row per CDR3 protein. The sample records about 1,500,000 distinct CDR3 sequences, under 30% being singletons. Sequenced sample: blood. These receptor sequences come from a woman under 40 in good health.

The CDR3 nucleotides read TGTGCCAGCAGGGCAGAGGAGGAGGACGAGCAGTACTTC. Its protein is CASRAEEEDEQYF. The rearrangement links TRBV7-9 to TRBJ2-7; D possibly corresponds to TRBD2 (5 bases). Germline V gene data show CDR1 as SEHNR and CDR2 as FQNEAQ (reference sequence). This CDR3 comprises 13 residues. V was pared by 6 bases and J by 5 bases, with 14 bases between.

This clonotype occurred a few times. One end of the junction does not line up with germline, which may come from a read error. V usage is TRBV12-3 or TRBV12-4 and J usage is TRBJ1-5; 11 bases are shared with TRBD1. The CDR3 loop spans 17 amino acids. CDR3 residues: CASSRGTGGNSNRPQHF. The CDR3 coding sequence is TGTGCCAGCAGCCGGGGGACAGGGGGAAATAGCAATCGGCCCCAGCATTTT.